The 18 T cell receptor beta chains in this list originate from one sample, sequenced in a study of spatial heterogeneity in lung cancer. TCRdb reprocessed the 5' RACE reads via MiXCR and lists one record per CDR3 protein. The sample has some 44,000 distinct CDR3 sequences, roughly 15% seen once. As to time point: sample taken at primary tumor resection. No cells were sorted before sequencing. The whole RNA sequenced was extracted from tumor, nontumor lung or frozen PBMC. Sequencing was performed on PBMCs, taken at surgery. The receptors were gathered from a male donor with early-stage non-small cell lung cancer.

This clonotype turned up a few times. The V gene is TRBV5-1, the J gene TRBJ1-1; D is possibly TRBD1 (5 bases). V gave up 5 bases and J gave up 3 bases, with 23 bases separating them. Germline V gene data show CDR1 as SGHRS and CDR2 as YFSETQ. The CDR3 has 17 residues. The CDR3 loop is CASSPASGFPPDTEAFF. The DNA for the CDR3 is TGCGCCAGCAGTCCAGCCTCAGGGTTTCCGCCTGACACTGAAGCTTTCTTT.

This clonotype was seen repeatedly, ten times or more. V and J are TRBV4-1 and TRBJ1-1, with D perhaps matching TRBD1 (6 bases). Germline V gene sequence: CDR1 MGHRA, CDR2 YSYEKL. The V and J ends lost 3 bases and 1 base respectively, with 9 bases between them. This CDR3 is 14 amino acids long. The CDR3 region is CASSHDRTNTEAFF. The CDR3 DNA reads as TGCGCCAGCAGCCACGACAGGACGAACACTGAAGCTTTCTTT.

The chain joins TRBV19 to TRBJ2-3, with a possible D match to TRBD1 (6 bases). This CDR3 has 14 residues. Germline V gene sequence: CDR1 LNHDA, CDR2 SQIVND (reference sequence). The germline V and J ends were trimmed by 7 bases and 4 bases, with 15 bases remaining between them. This chain's CDR3 is CASTAGEDADTQYF. The CDR3 region has the DNA TGTGCCAGTACCGCAGGGGAAGATGCAGATACGCAGTATTTT.

In this sample, this clonotype turned up a few times. This chain connects TRBV7-9 to TRBJ1-2; 9 bases align to TRBD1. V dropped 5 bases and J dropped 8; count of bases not matched to a gene: 9. The germline V gene encodes CDR1 SEHNR and CDR2 FQNEAQ (reference sequence). The CDR3 is 14 residues long. The CDR3 loop reads CASSPGQGIEGYTF. The CDR3 bases are TGTGCCAGCAGCCCTGGACAGGGGATAGAAGGCTACACCTTC.

In this sample, this clonotype turned up many times. The chain uses TRBV4-1 and TRBJ1-4; 8 bases match TRBD1. The J segment lost 5 bases and the V segment lost 0 bases, leaving 11 bases of the junction unmatched. Germline V gene data show CDR1 as MGHRA and CDR2 as YSYEKL. This CDR3 is built from 18 residues. The CDR3 DNA reads as TGCGCCAGCAGCCAAGACAGGGGGCTAAGGGGGACGAATGAAAAACTGTTTTTT. This sequence encodes CASSQDRGLRGTNEKLFF.

This clonotype was detected ten times or more. The chain uses TRBV7-8 and TRBJ1-2; D perhaps matches TRBD1 (6 bases). Germline V gives CDR1 SGHVS, CDR2 FQNEAQ. The V end was cut by 1 base, the J end by 8 bases, with 8 bases between. The CDR3 is made up of 12 amino acids. This chain's CDR3 is CASSLVQGGYTF. In DNA form, the CDR3 reads TGTGCCAGCAGCTTAGTACAGGGCGGCTACACCTTC.

This clonotype was recorded a few times. The chain joins TRBV29-1 to TRBJ2-1; 7 bases fit TRBD2. CDR1 and CDR2 (germline): SQVTM, ANQGSEA. The CDR3 has 14 residues. J was trimmed by 5 bases and V by 2 bases; bases with no gene match: 6. This chain's CDR3 is CSVEKATSDNEQFF. The CDR3 DNA follows: TGCAGCGTTGAAAAGGCCACTAGCGACAATGAGCAGTTCTTC.

On this clonotype itself: The germline gene is not matched at one end of the junction; a read error may be the cause. The CDR3 DNA reads as TGTGTCAGCAAAGGCGGGAGTATGTATGAGCAGTTCTTC. Translating gives CVSKGGSMYEQFF. This chain joins TRBV2 and TRBJ2-1, with TRBD2 matching over 7 bases. The CDR3 runs to 13 residues. Germline loops: CDR1 SNHLY, CDR2 FYNNEI.

This chain joins TRBV9 and TRBJ1-1; D unclear. Trimming took 3 bases from V and 1 from J, leaving 7 bases between them. The CDR3 contains 13 residues. The germline V gene has CDR1 SGDLS and CDR2 YYNGEE. DNA for the CDR3: TGTGCCAGCAGCGCCGCCGAGAACACTGAAGCTTTCTTT. Translated, it gives CASSAAENTEAFF. The entire variable domain, with the rest obtained from reference TRBV9 and TRBJ1-1, is as follows: DSGVTQTPKHLITATGQRVTLRCSPRSGDLSVYWYQQSLDQGLQFLIQYYNGEERAKGNILERFSAQQFPDLHSELNLSSLELGDSALYFCASSAAENTEAFFGQGTRLTVV.

In this sample, this clonotype turned up many times. V and J are TRBV7-8 and TRBJ2-1; 11 nucleotides agree with TRBD2. Germline loops: CDR1 SGHVS, CDR2 FQNEAQ. The CDR3 contains 15 residues. J gave up 4 bases and V 5 bases, and 4 bases lay outside the gene matches. DNA of the CDR3: TGTGCCAGCAGCCCACGACTAGCGGGGTACAATGAGCAGTTCTTC. Residues: CASSPRLAGYNEQFF.

This clonotype has at least ten counts. The chain is built from TRBV6-2 or TRBV6-3 and TRBJ1-5; D is unresolved. Germline lookup yields CDR1 MNHEY and CDR2 SVGEGT. The ends were cut back, 8 bases at V and 2 bases at J, with 10 bases in the middle. This CDR3 has 13 amino acids. CDR3 sequence reads: CASALMGNQPQHF. For the CDR3, the DNA is TGTGCCAGCGCCCTAATGGGCAATCAGCCCCAGCATTTT.

This clonotype showed up many times. V gene TRBV3-1 combines with J gene TRBJ1-2; no firm D call. The CDR3 contains 15 residues. Germline CDR1 and CDR2: LGHDT and YNNKEL (reference sequence). V was clipped by 7 bases and J by 4 bases, with 19 bases between them. CDR3 nucleotides: TGTGCCAGCAACTCAAGAGCAAGCGCAAGCTATGGCTACACCTTC. Its translation is CASNSRASASYGYTF. The full variable domain, completed using reference TRBV3-1 and TRBJ1-2, is DTAVSQTPKYLVTQMGNDKSIKCEQNLGHDTMYWYKQDSKKFLKIMFSYNNKELIINETVPNRFSPKSPDKAHLNLHINSLELGDSAVYFCASNSRASASYGYTFGSGTRLTVV.

This clonotype was counted between two and nine times. The V gene is TRBV9, the J gene TRBJ2-1; 10 bases match TRBD2. The V segment lost 0 bases and the J segment 9 bases; nucleotides outside the gene matches: 6. Germline V gene data show CDR1 as SGDLS and CDR2 as YYNGEE. The CDR3 totals 15 residues. The CDR3 DNA reads as TGTGCCAGCAGCGTAGATCTAGCGGGAGTTGGTGAGCAGTTCTTC. As protein: CASSVDLAGVGEQFF.

This clonotype was counted at least ten times. The chain couples TRBV12-3 or TRBV12-4 to TRBJ2-7; TRBD1 agrees at 10 bases. The CDR3 contains 14 residues. Trimming took 7 bases from V and 6 from J; bases not matched to a gene: 9. This CDR3 is CASNRRDRGGEQYF. DNA for the CDR3: TGTGCCAGCAATCGCCGGGACAGGGGAGGCGAGCAGTACTTC.

This clonotype occurred a few times. For the CDR3, the DNA is TGTGCCAGCAGCCGAAAGTCTTTCTACAATGAGCAGTTCTTC. Translated, it gives CASSRKSFYNEQFF. The chain recombines TRBV11-3 with TRBJ2-1; D gene uncertain. In germline, CDR1 is SGHNT, CDR2 YENEEA. The CDR3 has 14 amino acids. V was cut by 5 bases and J by 3 bases, with 11 bases left in between.

The table lists this clonotype with many counts. The chain couples TRBV4-2 to TRBJ2-1, with 12 bases that match TRBD2. The CDR3 is made up of 17 amino acids. J was trimmed by 10 bases and V by 0 bases; bases with no gene match: 10. From germline, CDR1 is LGHNA and CDR2 YNFKEQ. CDR3 bases: TGTGCCAGCAGCCAAGAGGGGCAGACTAGCGGGAGCTGGGAGCAGTTCTTC. It codes for CASSQEGQTSGSWEQFF.

This clonotype showed up many times. This chain connects TRBV14 to TRBJ2-6; D perhaps matches TRBD1 (5 bases). Germline V lookup: CDR1 SGHDN, CDR2 FVKESK. V lost 3 bases and J 4 bases, leaving 10 bases between the germline ends. The CDR3 consists of 15 residues. CDR3 residues: CASSHWGSGANVLTF. CDR3 nucleotide sequence: TGTGCCAGCAGCCACTGGGGCTCCGGGGCCAACGTCCTGACTTTC.

This clonotype was seen a handful of times. V usage is TRBV6-1 and J usage is TRBJ1-5; no clear D. The V and J ends lost 8 bases and 3 bases respectively, with 11 bases between them. Germline values: CDR1 MNHNS, CDR2 SASEGT. The CDR3 loop spans 13 amino acids. This CDR3 is CASGSAFNQPQHF. DNA for the CDR3: TGTGCCAGCGGGTCGGCCTTCAATCAGCCCCAGCATTTT.